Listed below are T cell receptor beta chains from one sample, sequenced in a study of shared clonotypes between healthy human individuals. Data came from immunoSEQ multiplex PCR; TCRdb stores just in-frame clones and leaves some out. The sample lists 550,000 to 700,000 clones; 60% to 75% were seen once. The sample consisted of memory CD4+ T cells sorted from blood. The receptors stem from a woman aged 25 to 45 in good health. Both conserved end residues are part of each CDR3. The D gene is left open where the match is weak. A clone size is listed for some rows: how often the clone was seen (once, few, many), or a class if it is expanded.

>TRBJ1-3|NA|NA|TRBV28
TGTGCCAGCAGTTTAAGACCACGCTCTGGAAACACCATATATTTT
CASSLRPRSGNTIYF
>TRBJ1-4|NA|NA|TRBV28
TGTGCCAGCAGAGAGGGGGCTAATGAAAAACTGTTTTTT
CASREGANEKLFF
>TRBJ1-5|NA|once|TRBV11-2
TGTGCCAGCAGCGACCGCGGCGGGGCAGACTTCAATCAGCCCCAGCATTTT
CASSDRGGADFNQPQHF
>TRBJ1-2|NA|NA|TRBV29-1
TGCAGCGTCCTAGACACTACCTATGGCTACACCTTC
CSVLDTTYGYTF
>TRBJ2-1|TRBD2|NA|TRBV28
TGTGCCAGCAGTTTTTACAGCGGGAGGGACGAGCAGTTCTTC
CASSFYSGRDEQFF
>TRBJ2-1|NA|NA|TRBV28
TGTGCCAGCAGCCCCGGGACATCGTACAATGAGCAGTTCTTC
CASSPGTSYNEQFF
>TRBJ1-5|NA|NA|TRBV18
TGTGCCAGCTCACTCCGAAAGAGCAATCAGCCCCAGCATTTT
CASSLRKSNQPQHF
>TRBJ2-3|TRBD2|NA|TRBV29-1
TGCAGCGCAGAACTAGCGGGGCGTCCAAATACGCAGTATTTT
CSAELAGRPNTQYF
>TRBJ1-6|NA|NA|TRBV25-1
TGTGCCAGCACGGGGTTAAGCTCCTATAATTCACCCCTCCACTTT
CASTGLSSYNSPLHF
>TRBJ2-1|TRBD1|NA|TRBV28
TGTGCCAGCAGTTCCCCGGGACAGGGGGTTAATGAGCAGTTCTTC
CASSSPGQGVNEQFF
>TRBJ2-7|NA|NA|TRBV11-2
TGTGCCAGCAGCTTAGACAGGTACGAGCAGTACTTC
CASSLDRYEQYF
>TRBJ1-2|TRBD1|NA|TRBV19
TGTGCCAGTAGTATAGAAGGGACAGGATTAAACTATGGCTACACCTTC
CASSIEGTGLNYGYTF
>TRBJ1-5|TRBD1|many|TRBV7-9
TGTGCCAGCAGCTTATACGTACCGGGACAGGGCATTTTAAATCAGCCCCAGCATTTT
CASSLYVPGQGILNQPQHF
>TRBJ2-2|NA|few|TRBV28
TGTGCCAGCAGTCCTCCCCTCCGGACCATAAACACCGGGGAGCTGTTTTTT
CASSPPLRTINTGELFF
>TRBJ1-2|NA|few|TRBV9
TGTGCCAGCAGCGTAGAGGAGACGGTGCTCGGGGGGAATGGCTACACCTTC
CASSVEETVLGGNGYTF
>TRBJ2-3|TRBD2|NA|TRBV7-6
TGTGCCAGCAGCAGACATCCTAGCGGGAACACAGATACGCAGTATTTT
CASSRHPSGNTDTQYF
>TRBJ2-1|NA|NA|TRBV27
TGTGCCAGCAGCCCCTGGCGAGGGGGTCCAAATGAGCAGTTCTTC
CASSPWRGGPNEQFF
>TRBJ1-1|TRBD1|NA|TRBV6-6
TGTGCCAGCAGTGGCCGGGACAGGATGAACACTGAAGCTTTCTTT
CASSGRDRMNTEAFF
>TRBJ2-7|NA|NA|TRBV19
TGTGCCAGTAGTAGTACCGGGACGGCGGTCGGCTCCTACGAGCAGTACTTC
CASSSTGTAVGSYEQYF
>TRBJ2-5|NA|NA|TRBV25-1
TGTGCCAGCAGTGCAACCTCTACTCCCAATGGCCAAGAGACCCAGTACTTC
CASSATSTPNGQETQYF
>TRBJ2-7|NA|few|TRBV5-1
TGCGCCAGCAGCTTGGACGTCGAGCAGTACTTC
CASSLDVEQYF
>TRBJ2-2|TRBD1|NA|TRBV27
TGTGCCAGCAGACCCGTAGGGACAGGGACCGGGGAGCTGTTTTTT
CASRPVGTGTGELFF
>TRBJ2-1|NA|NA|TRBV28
TGTGCCAGCAGGAACTCACAGGGTTACAATGAGCAGTTCTTC
CASRNSQGYNEQFF
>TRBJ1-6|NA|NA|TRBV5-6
TGTGCCAGCAGCTGGGGGGGCGATTCACCCCTCCACTTT
CASSWGGDSPLHF
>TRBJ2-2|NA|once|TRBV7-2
TGTGCCAGCAGCTTAAGGGACTCCGGGGAGCTGTTTTTT
CASSLRDSGELFF
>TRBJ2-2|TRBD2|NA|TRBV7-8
TGTGCCAGCAGCTTAGAGGGCGGGAGTTTTTCGGCCGGGGAGCTGTTTTTT
CASSLEGGSFSAGELFF
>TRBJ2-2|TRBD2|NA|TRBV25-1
TGTGCCAGCATGGGCGGGAGGCCGAGCACCGGGGAGCTGTTTTTT
CASMGGRPSTGELFF
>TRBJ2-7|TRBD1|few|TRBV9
TGTGCCAGCAGCGTAGGAGGGGGCAGCGACGAGCAGTACTTC
CASSVGGGSDEQYF
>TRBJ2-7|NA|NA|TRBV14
TGTGCCAGCAGCCTTAAGTTGGGACGCAGCTACGAGCAGTACTTC
CASSLKLGRSYEQYF
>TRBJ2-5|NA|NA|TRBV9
TGTGCCAGCAGCGTAGGGGTGGAAGAGACCCAGTACTTC
CASSVGVEETQYF
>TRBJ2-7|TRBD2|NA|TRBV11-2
TGTGCCAGCAGCCATGGGACTAGCGGGAGCTACGAGCAGTACTTC
CASSHGTSGSYEQYF
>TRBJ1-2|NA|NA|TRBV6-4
TGTGCCAGCGCGTTTCTACGGGGGGCTTATGGCTACACCTTC
CASAFLRGAYGYTF
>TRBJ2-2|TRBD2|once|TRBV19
TGTGCCAGTAGTATTGGTCTAGCGGGAAACACCGGGGAGCTGTTTTTT
CASSIGLAGNTGELFF
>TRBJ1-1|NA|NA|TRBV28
TGTGCCACCACCAGGGGCGGCACTGAAGCTTTCTTT
CATTRGGTEAFF
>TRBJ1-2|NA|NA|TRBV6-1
TGTGCCAGCAACCACGGGACGTATGGCTACACCTTC
CASNHGTYGYTF
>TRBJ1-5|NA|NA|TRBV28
TGTGCCAGCAGTTTATTCAGGGTCAGGCAGCCCCAGCATTTT
CASSLFRVRQPQHF
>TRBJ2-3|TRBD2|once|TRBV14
TGTGCCAGCAGCCGTCGACTAGCGGGGTACACAGATACGCAGTATTTT
CASSRRLAGYTDTQYF
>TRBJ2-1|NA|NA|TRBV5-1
TGCGCCAGCAGCTTGGCCGTTCACGATGAGCAGTTCTTC
CASSLAVHDEQFF
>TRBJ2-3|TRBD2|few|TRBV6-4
TGTGCCAGCAGTGAGAGTTGGAGCGGGAGGAGCACAGATACGCAGTATTTT
CASSESWSGRSTDTQYF
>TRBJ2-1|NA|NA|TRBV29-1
TGCAGCGTCTTACAGGCAAAATCCTACAATGAGCAGTTCTTC
CSVLQAKSYNEQFF
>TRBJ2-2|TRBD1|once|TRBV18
TGTGCCAGCTCACCCCAGGGGGAAACCGGGGAGCTGTTTTTT
CASSPQGETGELFF
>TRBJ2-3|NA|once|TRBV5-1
TGCGCCAGCAGCTTGGACTTTAGCACAGATACGCAGTATTTT
CASSLDFSTDTQYF
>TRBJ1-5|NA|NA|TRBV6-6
TGTGCCAGCAGTTGGCAGGGAGTTAGCAATCAGCCCCAGCATTTT
CASSWQGVSNQPQHF
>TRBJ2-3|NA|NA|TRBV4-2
TGTGCCAGCAGCCAAGATATTACGCAGTATTTT
CASSQDITQYF
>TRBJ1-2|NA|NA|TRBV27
TGTGCCAGCAGTTTTAGGGGCCTCTATGGCTACACCTTC
CASSFRGLYGYTF
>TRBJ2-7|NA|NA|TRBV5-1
TGCGCCAGCAGCTTGGAGAAGGATCCCTACGAGCAGTACTTC
CASSLEKDPYEQYF
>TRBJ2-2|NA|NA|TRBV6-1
TGTGCCAGCAAGGGGTTCACCGGGGAGCTGTTTTTT
CASKGFTGELFF
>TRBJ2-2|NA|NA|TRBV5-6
TGTGCCAGCAGCTTGCCAGGGTTGACCGGGGAGCTGTTTTTT
CASSLPGLTGELFF
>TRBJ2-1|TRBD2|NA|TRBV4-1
TGCGCCAGCAGCCAAGAAGCTAGCGGGAGGGCCCATGAGCAGTTCTTC
CASSQEASGRAHEQFF
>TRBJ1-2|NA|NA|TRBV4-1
TGCGCCAGCAGCCAAGGATTTATTACTAACTATGGCTACACCTTC
CASSQGFITNYGYTF
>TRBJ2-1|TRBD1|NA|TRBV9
TGTGCCAGCAGCGCAGATAGGACAGGGAGCTACAATGAGCAGTTCTTC
CASSADRTGSYNEQFF
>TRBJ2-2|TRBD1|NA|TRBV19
TGTGCCAGTACGAATTGGAGGCGGGACAGGACCGGGGAGCTGTTTTTT
CASTNWRRDRTGELFF
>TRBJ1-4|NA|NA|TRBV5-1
TGCGCCAGCAGCGTTGGCAGGGTCACTAATGAAAAACTGTTTTTT
CASSVGRVTNEKLFF